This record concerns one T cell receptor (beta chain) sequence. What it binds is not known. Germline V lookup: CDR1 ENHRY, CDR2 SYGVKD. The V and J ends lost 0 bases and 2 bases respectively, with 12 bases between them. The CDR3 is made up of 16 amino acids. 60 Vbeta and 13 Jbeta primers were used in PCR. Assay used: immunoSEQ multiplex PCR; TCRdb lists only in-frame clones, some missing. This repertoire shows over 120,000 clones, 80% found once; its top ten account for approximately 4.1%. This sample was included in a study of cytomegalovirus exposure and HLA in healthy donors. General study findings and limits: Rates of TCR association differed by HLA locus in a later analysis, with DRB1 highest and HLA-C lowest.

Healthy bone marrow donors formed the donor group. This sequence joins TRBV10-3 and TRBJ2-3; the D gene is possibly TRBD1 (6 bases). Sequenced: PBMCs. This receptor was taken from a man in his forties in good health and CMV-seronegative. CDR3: CAISESGQRITDTQYF. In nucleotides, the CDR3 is TGTGCCATCAGTGAGTCTGGACAGAGAATCACAGATACGCAGTATTTT.